These 32 T cell receptor beta chains came from one sample sequenced in a study of cytomegalovirus exposure and HLA in healthy donors. The protocol was immunoSEQ multiplex PCR, while the TCRdb copy is restricted to in-frame clones and leaves out a portion. The table lists 200,000 to 250,000 clones, roughly 84% of them singletons, with about 2% in the top ten. Sequencing was performed on PBMCs. The receptors stem from a woman younger than 30 in good health and CMV-seropositive.

The V gene is TRBV11-3, the J gene TRBJ2-1; D may be TRBD2 (5 bases). Trimming removed 2 bases from V and 8 bases from J, with 10 bases in between. The germline V gene encodes CDR1 SGHNT and CDR2 YENEEA. This CDR3 comprises 13 residues. CDR3 in DNA: TGTGCCAGCAGCTTAAGCCTAGCCCATGAGCAGTTCTTC. Translation: CASSLSLAHEQFF.

The J gene is TRBJ2-1, the V gene TRBV25-1, with 7 bases lining up with TRBD2. Per germline, CDR1 MGHDK and CDR2 SYGVNS. This CDR3 region has 15 residues. V dropped 4 bases and J dropped 6; count of bases not matched to a gene: 9. The CDR3 nucleotides are TGTGCCAGCAGTGTTCCAAGGACTAGTGGCAATGAGCAGTTCTTC. Residues: CASSVPRTSGNEQFF.

This clone is a singleton in its sample. The rearrangement links TRBV11-2 to TRBJ2-1; weak D call: TRBD2 (6 bases). V was trimmed by 4 bases and J by 7 bases, leaving 11 bases between them. Looked up from germline, CDR1 is SGHAT and CDR2 is FQNNGV. This CDR3 contains 13 residues. CDR3 DNA: TGTGCCAGCAGCTCGGTCGGGGGAAATGAGCAGTTCTTC. Translated: CASSSVGGNEQFF.

V gene TRBV27 combines with J gene TRBJ1-2; D perhaps matches TRBD1 (6 bases). This CDR3 is 16 amino acids long. Germline V gives CDR1 MNHEY, CDR2 SMNVEV (reference sequence). Trimming pared 6 bases from V and 0 bases from J, leaving 17 bases between. The CDR3 is CASRGQVGQTNYGYTF. CDR3 DNA: TGTGCCAGCAGGGGCCAGGTAGGACAGACTAACTATGGCTACACCTTC.

This chain links TRBV27 with TRBJ2-2, with unresolved D. Germline CDR1 MNHEY, CDR2 SMNVEV (reference sequence). This CDR3 has 13 amino acids. The V end lost 5 bases, the J end lost 2 bases, and 6 bases lay between the germline ends. CDR3 sequence: CASSPYNTGELFF. The CDR3 DNA is TGTGCCAGCAGTCCGTATAACACCGGGGAGCTGTTTTTT.

V and J are TRBV2 and TRBJ1-5, with a possible D match to TRBD1 (6 bases). The V and J ends lost 5 bases and 6 bases respectively, with 14 bases between them. This CDR3 contains 14 residues. CDR1 and CDR2 (germline): SNHLY, FYNNEI. Here the CDR3 DNA reads TGTGCCAGCAGTCTAGGGGGAAGGGGTCAGCCCCAGCATTTT. It specifies CASSLGGRGQPQHF.

The chain joins TRBV6-6 to TRBJ1-2, with a weak D call TRBD1 (5 bases). The germline gives CDR1 MNHNY, CDR2 SVGAGI (reference sequence). The germline V and J ends were trimmed by 2 bases and 1 base, with 14 bases remaining between them. CDR3 length: 16 amino acids. CDR3 coding DNA: TGTGCCAGCAGTTACCAACAGGTTGACTTTAACTATGGCTACACCTTC. This encodes CASSYQQVDFNYGYTF.

The chain is built from TRBV19 and TRBJ2-3; TRBD2 agrees at 11 bases. Trimming took 3 bases from V and 0 from J; bases not matched to a gene: 5. The length of the CDR3 is 17 residues. The germline V gene encodes CDR1 LNHDA and CDR2 SQIVND (reference sequence). The CDR3 nucleotides are TGTGCCAGTAGTATCTATAGGACTAGCGGGAGCACAGATACGCAGTATTTT. It specifies CASSIYRTSGSTDTQYF.

The J gene is TRBJ1-1, the V gene TRBV28; the D is unclear. CDR3 length: 13 amino acids. Germline assignment: CDR1 MDHEN and CDR2 SYDVKM. Trimming shortened V by 4 bases and J by 11 bases, and 17 bases separated the two germline ends. The CDR3 protein is CASSSGDLGYAFF. The CDR3 DNA follows: TGTGCCAGCAGTTCCGGGGATCTCGGATACGCTTTCTTT. The full variable domain, rest sourced from reference TRBV28 and TRBJ1-1, is DVKVTQSSRYLVKRTGEKVFLECVQDMDHENMFWYRQDPGLGLRLIYFSYDVKMKEKGDIPEGYSVSREKKERFSLILESASTNQTSMYLCASSSGDLGYAFFGQGTRLTVV.

The chain is built from TRBV27 and TRBJ1-4, with D possibly matching TRBD1 (6 bases). The length of the CDR3 is 17 residues. The germline V and J ends were trimmed by 3 bases and 6 bases, with 20 bases remaining between them. The germline V gene encodes CDR1 MNHEY and CDR2 SMNVEV (reference sequence). CDR3 nucleotides: TGTGCCAGCAGTTTCGTGGTTTCAGGGGCGACGGATGAAAAACTGTTTTTT. Its protein is CASSFVVSGATDEKLFF.

V is TRBV27 and J is TRBJ2-2; D is unresolved. The CDR3 has 14 amino acids. Germline lookup yields CDR1 MNHEY and CDR2 SMNVEV (reference sequence). With 1 base removed from V and 6 bases from J, the gap between germline ends came to 9 bases. The DNA of the CDR3 is TGTGCCAGCAGTTTATATCAATCCCCCGGGGAGCTGTTTTTT. Protein: CASSLYQSPGELFF.

The V call is TRBV30, the J call TRBJ1-3, with 8 bases that match TRBD1. The CDR3 has 15 amino acids. Germline-derived CDR1 and CDR2 are GTSNPN and SVGIG (reference sequence). Trimming at V came to 2 bases and at J to 4 bases, leaving 7 bases not matched to a gene. Here the CDR3 DNA reads TGTGCCTGGAGTCGGACAGGGCTGCCGGGAAACACCATATATTTT. Encoded protein: CAWSRTGLPGNTIYF.

This chain connects TRBV28 to TRBJ1-2; no clear D. The CDR3 spans 9 residues. CDR1 and CDR2 from the germline V gene are MDHEN and SYDVKM. CDR3 sequence reads: CAGGNGYTF. The CDR3 nucleotides read TGTGCGGGCGGGAATGGCTACACCTTC.

The V and J genes are TRBV6-1 and TRBJ1-2; 11 nucleotides agree with TRBD1. CDR3 length equals 15 residues. Germline assignment: CDR1 MNHNS and CDR2 SASEGT. V trimming: 0 bases; J trimming: 5 bases; junction bases outside the gene matches: 2. CDR3 sequence: CASSEAGTGGYGYTF. CDR3 bases: TGTGCCAGCAGTGAAGCCGGGACAGGGGGATATGGCTACACCTTC.

This clone came up once. The gene calls are TRBV27 and TRBJ1-5, with 7 bases aligning to TRBD1. The CDR3 is 15 amino acids. J lost 7 bases, V lost 5 bases, and 11 bases had no gene match. Germline V CDR1 and CDR2: MNHEY, SMNVEV (reference sequence). This CDR3 reads CASSPRQGGRQPQHF. In DNA form, the CDR3 reads TGTGCCAGCAGTCCTCGACAGGGTGGACGGCAGCCCCAGCATTTT.

In DNA, the CDR3 is TGCGCCAGCAGCTTTCTCTCAGGGTTCGGCGAGCAGTACTTC. Amino acid sequence: CASSFLSGFGEQYF. The chain is built from TRBV5-1 and TRBJ2-7, with TRBD1 as a possible D gene (5 bases). The germline V gene encodes CDR1 SGHRS and CDR2 YFSETQ. V lost 2 bases and J lost 6, with 15 bases in between. The CDR3 extends over 14 amino acids.

This chain connects TRBV5-6 to TRBJ2-5, with TRBD2 matching 7 bases. CDR3 size: 14 residues. The V gene's germline CDR1 is SGHDT and CDR2 YYEEEE. V dropped 4 bases and J dropped 1; count of bases not matched to a gene: 4. CDR3 DNA sequence: TGTGCCAGCAGCCTCGGACTAGTCCAAGAGACCCAGTACTTC. Translation gives CASSLGLVQETQYF.

The V gene is TRBV29-1, the J gene TRBJ1-2; D call uncertain. The germline gives CDR1 SQVTM, CDR2 ANQGSEA. The CDR3 is 12 amino acids. V shed 3 bases and J shed 8 bases, with 13 bases lying between them. CDR3 bases: TGCAGCGTTGAGACTAAGTGGCGGGGCTACACCTTC. This encodes CSVETKWRGYTF.

This clone appeared a single time. The genes are TRBV29-1 and TRBJ1-2; TRBD1 agrees at 7 bases. From germline, CDR1 is SQVTM and CDR2 ANQGSEA. CDR3 length: 12 amino acids. V trimming: 4 bases; J trimming: 4 bases; junction bases outside the gene matches: 3. The CDR3 loop reads CSVARGPYGYTF. As DNA, the CDR3 is TGCAGCGTTGCTAGGGGGCCCTATGGCTACACCTTC.

The chain is built from TRBV6-1 and TRBJ2-5; 7 bases line up with TRBD1. CDR3 length equals 13 residues. With V trimmed by 7 bases and J by 3 bases, 5 bases remained unmatched. Germline lookup yields CDR1 MNHNS and CDR2 SASEGT. The DNA of the CDR3 is TGTGCCAGCACCCGAGACAGGGAAGAGACCCAGTACTTC. This encodes CASTRDREETQYF.

The chain couples TRBV12-5 to TRBJ2-1, with 8 bases lining up with TRBD2. The germline CDR1 and CDR2 sequences are LGHNT and FRNRAP. V was clipped by 0 bases and J by 0 bases; unmatched bases: 13. There are 20 residues in the CDR3. The CDR3 region is CASGLVQSKAGGFSYNEQFF. The CDR3 DNA sequence: TGTGCTAGTGGTTTGGTACAGAGCAAGGCGGGAGGATTCTCCTACAATGAGCAGTTCTTC.

V gene TRBV9 combines with J gene TRBJ1-4; 8 bases are a match to TRBD1. In germline, CDR1 is SGDLS, CDR2 YYNGEE. This CDR3 is 13 amino acids long. Trimming removed 4 bases from V and 11 bases from J; junction bases left unmatched: 7. The DNA of the CDR3 is TGTGCCAGCAGCCCCAGGGGGCAGGCGAAACTGTTTTTT. Its translation: CASSPRGQAKLFF.

This chain uses TRBV4-1 with TRBJ1-1; possibly TRBD1 for D (5 bases). The CDR3 extends over 12 amino acids. V lost 8 bases and J 7 bases, leaving 14 bases between the germline ends. CDR1 and CDR2 (germline): MGHRA, YSYEKL. CDR3 DNA: TGCGCCAGCGGCGGGGGGGGGATTGAAGCTTTCTTT. It translates to CASGGGGIEAFF.

This clone was seen once. The chain carries TRBV11-2 and TRBJ2-1; possible D gene TRBD2, 5 bases. The CDR3 consists of 13 residues. The germline CDR1 and CDR2 sequences are SGHAT and FQNNGV. Trimming took 0 bases from V and 10 from J, leaving 10 bases between them. The CDR3 coding sequence is TGTGCCAGCAGCTTAGACTCCGAGCGGGAGCAGTTCTTC. Its protein product is CASSLDSEREQFF. The whole variable domain, filled in from reference TRBV11-2 and TRBJ2-1, reads EAGVAQSPRYKIIEKRQSVAFWCNPISGHATLYWYQQILGQGPKLLIQFQNNGVVDDSQLPKDRFSAERLKGVDSTLKIQPAKLEDSAVYLCASSLDSEREQFFGPGTRLTVL.

This clone appeared a few times. The V call is TRBV6-1, the J call TRBJ2-7; 9 nucleotides agree with TRBD1. V shed 5 bases, J shed 1 base, and the junction held 3 bases outside the gene matches. The germline CDR1 and CDR2 sequences are MNHNS and SASEGT. The CDR3 runs to 14 residues. The DNA of the CDR3 is TGTGCCAGCAGTAACGGACAGGGGTCCTACGAGCAGTACTTC. Translated: CASSNGQGSYEQYF.

The chain carries TRBV5-1 and TRBJ2-7, with 7 bases matching TRBD1. Germline trimming cut 2 bases from V and 3 bases from J; bases unmatched to any gene: 8. CDR1 and CDR2 from the germline V gene are SGHRS and YFSETQ. The CDR3 totals 15 residues. CDR3 bases: TGCGCCAGCAGCTTTGGAGACAGGGCCCTCTACGAGCAGTACTTC. Translation: CASSFGDRALYEQYF.

The rearrangement joins TRBV23-1 to TRBJ2-1, with 12 bases that match TRBD2. TRBV23-1 is an ORF, with its function uncertain. V shed 4 bases and J 6 bases; nucleotides not matched to a gene: 7. This CDR3 has 16 amino acids. The CDR3 loop reads CASSPPGLAGVNEQFF. DNA for the CDR3: TGCGCCAGCAGTCCTCCGGGACTAGCGGGCGTCAATGAGCAGTTCTTC.

This clone has just a few counts. The J gene is TRBJ1-2, the V gene TRBV30; D ambiguous. Germline CDR1 reads GTSNPN; CDR2 reads SVGIG (reference sequence). Between the trimmed V and J ends, which lost 3 bases and 2 bases, there was a span of 10 bases. The CDR3 contains 13 residues. CDR3 amino acids: CAWRGRGNYGYTF. CDR3 sequence (DNA): TGTGCCTGGAGAGGGAGAGGGAACTATGGCTACACCTTC.

The V gene is TRBV4-1, the J gene TRBJ2-7, with TRBD2 matching over 10 bases. V was pared by 2 bases and J by 2 bases, with 3 bases of the junction left unmatched. Looked up from germline, CDR1 is MGHRA and CDR2 is YSYEKL. The CDR3 totals 15 residues. The CDR3 nucleotides are TGCGCCAGCAGCCAAAAGGGACTAGCGCCCTACGAGCAGTACTTC. It codes for CASSQKGLAPYEQYF.

This clone has only one observation. CDR3 residues: CASSVSSGSSETQYF. The CDR3 nucleotides read TGTGCCAGCAGCGTGTCTAGCGGGAGTTCAGAGACCCAGTACTTC. The chain combines TRBV9 with TRBJ2-5, with 10 bases identical to TRBD2. The ends lost 2 bases at V and 4 bases at J; junction bases unmatched: 5. CDR1 is SGDLS and CDR2 is YYNGEE in the germline V gene. This CDR3 region has 15 residues.

The chain links TRBV5-4 to TRBJ1-2; D perhaps matches TRBD1 (5 bases). Germline V lookup: CDR1 SGHNT, CDR2 YYREEE (reference sequence). CDR3 length: 13 amino acids. V shed 4 bases and J shed 4 bases, with 11 bases lying between them. CDR3: CASSPTATYGYTF. CDR3 in DNA: TGTGCCAGCAGCCCGACAGCGACCTATGGCTACACCTTC.

The chain recombines TRBV5-1 with TRBJ1-2; D is possibly TRBD1 (6 bases). Germline lookup yields CDR1 SGHRS and CDR2 YFSETQ. The length of the CDR3 is 16 residues. V shed 0 bases and J shed 8 bases, with 20 bases lying between them. CDR3 amino acids: CASSLVGASAGRGYTF. For the CDR3, the DNA is TGCGCCAGCAGCTTGGTGGGGGCCAGCGCCGGTCGGGGCTACACCTTC.